This T cell receptor (beta chain) was observed in a study of T cell responses to AZD1222 COVID-19 vaccine. Whole-study findings and limits: Within unmutated variant regions lay the reported targets of nearly half of spike-specific TCRs.

CDR3 size: 15 residues. Germline lookup yields CDR1 SSHAT and CDR2 FNYEAQ (reference sequence). Of note for this clone: What it binds is not known. An end of the junction differs from the germline gene, which may be a read error.

TCRdb's table, derived via immunoSEQ multiplex PCR, lists solely in-frame clones and lacks some. The profile covers roughly 120,000 clones, with 92% appearing a single time and 1.6% taken by the ten largest. The receptor comes from an adult who received the AZD1222 COVID-19 vaccine. V and J are TRBV7-7 and TRBJ2-5, with 9 bases lining up with TRBD2. Sequenced here: peripheral blood, sampled 28 days after the second AZD1222 dose. For the CDR3, the DNA is TGTGCTAGCAGCTCTAGCGGGACGAGATCAGAGACCCAGTACTTC. Translation gives CASSSSGTRSETQYF. The full variable domain, with the rest looked up from reference TRBV7-7 and TRBJ2-5, is GAGVSQSPRYKVTKRGQDVTLRCDPISSHATLYWYQQALGQGPEFLTYFNYEAQPDKSGLPSDRFSAERPEGSISTLTIQRTEQRDSAMYRCASSSSGTRSETQYFGPGTRLLVL.